These 15 T cell receptor beta chains share one sample of origin, sequenced in a study of Ad26.COV2.S vaccination and SARS-CoV-2 variants. Sequenced by immunoSEQ multiplex PCR; TCRdb stores in-frame clones only, minus some. The sample consists of around 170,000 clones, around 90% of them appearing once. Specimen: peripheral blood, collected after recovery from COVID-19. The origin of the receptors is a human donor who had recovered from COVID-19.

The chain joins TRBV7-3 to TRBJ1-1, with 9 bases aligning to TRBD1. The CDR3 runs 19 residues. Looked up from germline, CDR1 is SGHTA and CDR2 is FQGTGA. V lost 3 bases and J lost 4; bases outside the gene matches: 18. The CDR3 reads CASSFSPRPQGAGGTEAFF. CDR3 nucleotides: TGTGCCAGCAGCTTTTCGCCCCGACCACAGGGGGCTGGAGGCACTGAAGCTTTCTTT. Looking up the rest from reference TRBV7-3 and TRBJ1-1 gives the full variable domain: GAGVSQTPSNKVTEKGKYVELRCDPISGHTALYWYRQSLGQGPEFLIYFQGTGAADDSGLPNDRFFAVRPEGSVSTLKIQRTERGDSAVYLCASSFSPRPQGAGGTEAFFGQGTRLTVV.

CDR3 DNA sequence: TGTGCCAGTAGTATAGATGGTGGCTACACCTTC. Amino acid sequence: CASSIDGGYTF. The rearrangement joins TRBV19 to TRBJ1-2, with D unresolved. CDR3 length: 11 residues. Per the germline V gene, CDR1 is LNHDA and CDR2 is SQIVND (reference sequence). The V end was cut by 0 bases, the J end by 7 bases, with 3 bases between.

The V call is TRBV3-1 (or the pseudogene TRBV3-2), the J call TRBJ1-2; 7 nucleotides line up with TRBD1. After removal of 0 bases from V and 0 bases from J, the junction contained 10 bases not matched to a gene. CDR1 LGHDT and CDR2 YNNKEL come from the germline V gene (reference sequence). The CDR3 loop spans 18 amino acids. DNA for the CDR3: TGTGCCAGCAGCCAAGACAGGGACAGTCTCTCCGCTAACTATGGCTACACCTTC. This translates into CASSQDRDSLSANYGYTF.

V is TRBV28 and J is TRBJ1-2, with 9 bases identical to TRBD1. In germline, CDR1 is MDHEN, CDR2 SYDVKM. V was clipped by 4 bases and J by 6 bases; unmatched bases: 6. The CDR3 is 14 residues long. The CDR3 region has the DNA TGTGCCAGCAGTTCCCCGGGACAGGGAAATGGCTACACCTTC. It is translated as CASSSPGQGNGYTF.

V usage is TRBV28 and J usage is TRBJ2-5, with 7 bases matching TRBD2. The CDR3 is 15 amino acids. Unmatched junction bases numbered 5, after V lost 2 bases and J lost 2 bases. Germline-derived CDR1 and CDR2 are MDHEN and SYDVKM. The CDR3 is CASSLRGGGQETQYF. The CDR3 DNA follows: TGTGCCAGCAGTTTAAGGGGCGGGGGTCAAGAGACCCAGTACTTC. Drawing the rest from reference TRBV28 and TRBJ2-5, the complete variable domain is DVKVTQSSRYLVKRTGEKVFLECVQDMDHENMFWYRQDPGLGLRLIYFSYDVKMKEKGDIPEGYSVSREKKERFSLILESASTNQTSMYLCASSLRGGGQETQYFGPGTRLLVL.

The V gene is TRBV27, the J gene TRBJ2-7; D is ambiguous. Germline V gene lookup returns CDR1 MNHEY and CDR2 SMNVEV (reference sequence). V dropped 2 bases and J dropped 1 base, with 6 bases sitting between them. The CDR3 covers 13 residues. CDR3 residues: CASSLGLSYEQYF. The DNA for the CDR3 is TGTGCCAGCAGTTTAGGATTATCCTACGAGCAGTACTTC.

This chain connects TRBV28 to TRBJ2-5; TRBD2 aligns across 9 bases. This CDR3 comprises 13 residues. V was clipped by 8 bases and J by 5 bases; unmatched bases: 6. CDR1 and CDR2 (germline): MDHEN, SYDVKM. CDR3 loop: CASGLAGMETQYF. As DNA, the CDR3 is TGTGCCAGCGGCCTAGCGGGGATGGAGACCCAGTACTTC.

The V gene is TRBV7-2, the J gene TRBJ2-3; perhaps TRBD2 as D (5 bases). Germline V CDR1 and CDR2: SGHTA, FQGNSA. V lost 0 bases and J lost 1, with 5 bases in between. There are 14 residues in the CDR3. CDR3 coding DNA: TGTGCCAGCAGCTTAGCTAGCGGCACAGATACGCAGTATTTT. Protein: CASSLASGTDTQYF. The full variable domain, completed using reference TRBV7-2 and TRBJ2-3, is GAGVSQSPSNKVTEKGKDVELRCDPISGHTALYWYRQSLGQGLEFLIYFQGNSAPDKSGLPSDRFSAERTGGSVSTLTIQRTQQEDSAVYLCASSLASGTDTQYFGPGTRLTVL.

This clone appeared a single time. The chain couples TRBV19 to TRBJ1-1, with no clear D. Germline CDR1 reads LNHDA; CDR2 reads SQIVND (reference sequence). This CDR3 has 11 amino acids. Trimming cost V 7 bases and J 0 bases, with 3 bases left between them. CDR3 sequence reads: CASTLNTEAFF. The DNA for the CDR3 is TGTGCCAGTACCCTGAACACTGAAGCTTTCTTT.

The chain has TRBV9 and TRBJ2-5; TRBD2 might be the D (6 bases). Trimming pared 2 bases from V and 4 bases from J, leaving 12 bases between. Germline assignment: CDR1 SGDLS and CDR2 YYNGEE. The CDR3 has 14 residues. CDR3 amino acids: CASSVRGTVETQYF. The CDR3 coding sequence is TGTGCCAGCAGCGTCCGCGGGACGGTAGAGACCCAGTACTTC.

The rearrangement uses TRBV7-3 and TRBJ2-3; TRBD1 matches 7 bases. The CDR3 sequence is 14 residues long. CDR1 and CDR2 from the germline V gene are SGHTA and FQGTGA. Germline trimming cut 2 bases from V and 2 bases from J; bases unmatched to any gene: 1. The CDR3 DNA sequence: TGTGCCAGCAGCTTAGACAGGGACACAGATACGCAGTATTTT. The encoded protein is CASSLDRDTDTQYF.

V is TRBV3-1 (or the pseudogene TRBV3-2) and J is TRBJ2-3, with D perhaps TRBD2 (6 bases). V dropped 1 base and J dropped 5 bases, with 19 bases sitting between them. CDR1 and CDR2 (germline): LGHDT, YNNKEL (reference sequence). The length of the CDR3 is 17 residues. The CDR3 DNA reads TGTGCCAGCAGCCAAGGTCCCCCCGGGAGTGGGGGAGATACGCAGTATTTT. The encoded protein is CASSQGPPGSGGDTQYF.

This chain joins TRBV19 and TRBJ1-5, with 11 bases matching TRBD1. The CDR3 contains 16 residues. Germline loops: CDR1 LNHDA, CDR2 SQIVND (reference sequence). V shed 7 bases and J 4 bases; nucleotides not matched to a gene: 9. The CDR3 reads CASTPVGQGGNQPQHF. The CDR3 DNA follows: TGTGCCAGTACCCCGGTGGGACAGGGGGGAAATCAGCCCCAGCATTTT.

This chain's CDR3 is CASSFGLAGGEQYF. CDR3 sequence (DNA): TGTGCCAGCAGCTTTGGACTAGCGGGAGGCGAGCAGTACTTC. The rearrangement links TRBV7-6 to TRBJ2-7; the match to TRBD2 covers 14 bases. This CDR3 has 14 residues. V shed 3 bases and J 6 bases; nucleotides not matched to a gene: 1. Germline loops: CDR1 SGHVS, CDR2 FNYEAQ.

The V gene is TRBV10-3, the J gene TRBJ2-1, with D perhaps matching TRBD1 or TRBD2 (5 bases each). The germline V and J ends were trimmed by 0 bases and 10 bases, with 19 bases remaining between them. Germline V CDR1 and CDR2: ENHRY, SYGVKD. The CDR3 is made up of 16 amino acids. For the CDR3, the DNA is TGTGCCATCAGTGAGTCGGTGCGTGGGGGAAGAAAGGAGCAGTTCTTC. Protein: CAISESVRGGRKEQFF.